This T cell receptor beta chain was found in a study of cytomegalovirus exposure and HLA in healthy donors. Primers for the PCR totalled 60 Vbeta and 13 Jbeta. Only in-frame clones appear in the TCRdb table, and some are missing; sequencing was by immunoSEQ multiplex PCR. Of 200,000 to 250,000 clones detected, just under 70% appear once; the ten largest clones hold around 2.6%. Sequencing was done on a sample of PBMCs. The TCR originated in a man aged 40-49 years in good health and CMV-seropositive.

The CDR3 region is CASRETGNNEKLFF. The CDR3 DNA is TGCGCCAGCAGGGAGACGGGAAACAATGAAAAACTGTTTTTT. V and J are TRBV10-2 and TRBJ1-4, with D unresolved. Between the trimmed V and J ends, which lost 6 bases and 5 bases, there was a span of 13 bases. CDR3 length: 14 residues. Germline-derived CDR1 and CDR2 are WSHSY and SAAADI.